The entry below gives a single TCR beta chain sequence along with its context. At one end the junction does not follow the germline gene, possibly because of a read error. These data come from a study of identical twins. The CDR3 loop spans 16 amino acids. Germline V gives CDR1 SSHAT, CDR2 FNYEAQ (reference sequence). TCRdb re-derived calls from the 5' RACE reads in MiXCR, one entry per CDR3 protein. Of 200,000 or so distinct CDR3 sequences listed, around a sixth are singletons. The sample was also linked to a second study, of T cells expressing NK-cell markers. In that study: The TCR beta repertoires originated in sorted CD3+CD56+NKG2C+, CD3+CD56+NKG2C- and CD3+CD56-NKG2C+ T cells. Most of the eight sequenced donors tested HCMV-seropositive; one tested seronegative.

The gene calls are TRBV7-7 and TRBJ2-5, with D perhaps TRBD2 (7 bases). Sequencing input: CD8+ T cells sorted from blood. The sequence derives from a woman between 18 and 30 years old in good health. The CDR3, as DNA: TGTGCTAGCAGCTTGGGCGGGGGCCCCCTGGGGGAGACCCAGTACTTC. As protein: CASSLGGGPLGETQYF.